The following is a T cell receptor (beta chain) sequence with its context. This clone was counted a few times. The specificity of this receptor is unknown. No much larger clone exists at a distance of one base, and base qualities are not known. The CDR3 goes from the cysteine to the phenylalanine over 13 residues. Kept here is only the CDR3 DNA, which spans 39 bases and is read in frame from base 1. The junction shows trimming of 4 bases on V and 2 bases on J, plus 8 bases between the germline ends. Sequences SNHLY (CDR1) and FYNNEI (CDR2) are obtained from the germline V gene. Receptors were amplified or captured by the immunoSEQ multiplex PCR assay. Alongside multiparametric flow cytometry, deep sequencing of rearranged TCR beta loci was used to profile the T cell repertoires. This is the immuneACCESS table as TCRdb keeps it, with only in-frame sequences that have V and J called. A part of the clones is gone; compared with another copy, unresolved V genes explain less than half, and the rest is unexplained. The sample yields tens of thousands of clones; 75% to 90% were counted once. The ten top clones hold approximately 7% of the sample.

This specimen comes from a study of lymphopenia after photon versus proton radiotherapy (dated by TCRdb to between 2017 and 2020). Background on the whole study: Photon and proton radiation therapy were compared by the study for their immunological effects in patients with gastrointestinal tumors who developed high-grade lymphopenia. The cohort included some 20 patients with gastrointestinal tumors who developed lymphopenia after receiving either photon or proton therapy. The study was designed to characterize how the impact on the immune system differs between the two radiation modalities. Here is what the overall study found, with its caveats: The survival association was assessed only in patients who died, and better survival with proton therapy was presented by the authors as a possibility rather than a demonstrated result. Proton-treated patients stayed relatively stable during treatment, while photon-treated patients lost naive T cells and TCR diversity and gained effector/memory populations. Across the cohort, an inverse correlation was found between a larger post-nadir drop in TCR diversity and overall survival time among patients who died. After the lymphocyte count nadir, oligoclonal expansion, especially of CD8+ Temra cells, was observed in photon-treated repertoires, and the drop in diversity was driven by this expansion.

The starting material was peripheral blood, obtained from a patient treated with proton-based radiotherapy. This receptor was obtained from an older woman with pancreatic cancer. Some clones in this sample may be carry-over from other donors' samples. The V gene is TRBV2 and the J gene is TRBJ2-5, with the D segment identity uncertain. The CDR3 corresponds to CASSVRWQETQYF. The DNA sequence is TGTGCCAGCAGTGTTAGGTGGCAAGAGACCCAGTACTTC.